This record covers a single TCR beta chain. Its specificity is unknown. Trimming shortened V by 3 bases and J by 0 bases, and 9 bases separated the two germline ends. Germline V CDR1 and CDR2: SQVTM, ANQGSEA. The CDR3 is 13 amino acids. This sample was included in a study of OX40 agonist ivuxolimab in advanced cancers. Study-wide results and limits: Near-lowest levels of clonal expansion characterized partial responders at 0.1-3.0 mg/kg.

Clones were sequenced by immunoSEQ multiplex PCR, and TCRdb holds only the in-frame ones, with some missing. This sample has over 50,000 clones, with approximately 84% found just once. The sequence derives from an adult with an advanced solid tumor such as melanoma, head and neck, liver or kidney cancer. Material: CD4+ or CD8+ T cells sorted from blood, obtained in a trial of the OX40 agonist ivuxolimab. V usage is TRBV29-1 and J usage is TRBJ2-7; no firm D call. CDR3 sequence reads: CSVEARLSYEQYF. CDR3 in DNA: TGCAGCGTTGAGGCCAGGCTCTCCTACGAGCAGTACTTC.